The 22 T cell receptor beta chains reported below all come from one sample, sequenced in a study of naive and memory T cell subsets. The SP2 primer and nested alpha and beta constant region primers amplified ligated cDNA in four rounds. TCRdb fed the UMI-ligation and nested PCR reads into MiXCR, producing one record per CDR3 protein. The sample holds tens of thousands of distinct CDR3 sequences, more than 6.5% seen once. Treatment denoted: skin biopsy from PPD injection site in Mantoux-positive individual. A UMI-containing oligonucleotide was joined by 3' ligation to the TCR cDNA template. This material consisted of skin, taken from a tuberculin skin test site. These receptors came from an adult in good health.

The chain links TRBV5-1 to TRBJ1-4; D might be TRBD1 (5 bases). Germline V gene lookup returns CDR1 SGHRS and CDR2 YFSETQ. This CDR3 spans 18 amino acids. V dropped 0 bases and J dropped 3 bases, with 18 bases sitting between them. Here the CDR3 reads CASSLEGRPGPANEKLFF. CDR3 nucleotides: TGCGCCAGCAGCTTGGAAGGGCGACCGGGACCAGCTAATGAAAAACTGTTTTTT.

This clonotype was seen more than once but under ten times. V is TRBV7-9 and J is TRBJ2-3; D remains ambiguous. CDR3 length: 13 amino acids. V lost 1 base and J 3 bases, leaving 5 bases between the germline ends. Germline V gives CDR1 SEHNR, CDR2 FQNEAQ (reference sequence). For the CDR3, the DNA is TGTGCCAGCAGCTTAGTCGTAACAGATACGCAGTATTTT. As protein: CASSLVVTDTQYF.

The chain couples TRBV20-1 to TRBJ1-2; D remains unclear. CDR1 is DFQATT, CDR2 SNEGSKA, per germline (reference sequence). The CDR3 consists of 12 residues. The germline V and J ends were trimmed by 1 base and 6 bases, with 9 bases remaining between them. CDR3 amino acids: CSARVPGHGYTF. In DNA, the CDR3 is TGCAGTGCTAGAGTCCCCGGGCATGGCTACACCTTC.

This clonotype was counted ten times or more. The gene calls are TRBV10-3 and TRBJ1-1; D not resolved. This CDR3 region has 14 residues. Germline V CDR1 and CDR2: ENHRY, SYGVKD. V lost 2 bases and J lost 0, with 7 bases in between. The chain's CDR3 is CAISETAMNTEAFF. The CDR3 region has the DNA TGTGCCATCAGTGAGACAGCCATGAACACTGAAGCTTTCTTT.

This clonotype has a count of ten or more. V gene TRBV20-1 combines with J gene TRBJ2-1, with D perhaps matching TRBD1 or TRBD2 (5 bases each). The ends were cut back, 0 bases at V and 6 bases at J, with 15 bases in the middle. This CDR3 contains 15 residues. Germline CDR1 reads DFQATT; CDR2 reads SNEGSKA (reference sequence). In nucleotides, the CDR3 is TGCAGTGCTAGAGATCTCGGGGCGCCTAGCAATGAGCAGTTCTTC. Translation gives CSARDLGAPSNEQFF.

This clonotype was seen ten or more times. V and J are TRBV6-1 and TRBJ2-7, with no clear D. Deletions cut 7 bases from V and 2 bases from J, with 18 bases between. The CDR3 runs 15 residues. The germline gives CDR1 MNHNS, CDR2 SASEGT. The CDR3 here is CASNPDPAVPYEQYF. The CDR3 nucleotides read TGTGCCAGCAACCCCGACCCAGCAGTACCCTACGAGCAGTACTTC.

This clonotype has a count of ten or more. This rearrangement joins TRBV2 to TRBJ1-4; D is unresolved. V was clipped by 4 bases and J by 7 bases, with 7 bases between them. The V gene's germline CDR1 is SNHLY and CDR2 FYNNEI. CDR3 length: 12 residues. The CDR3 DNA sequence: TGTGCCAGCAGTGTAGCGGGTGAAAAACTGTTTTTT. As protein: CASSVAGEKLFF.

This clonotype appeared a few times. J is TRBJ2-3 and V is TRBV14; D might be TRBD2 (5 bases). CDR1 is SGHDN, CDR2 FVKESK, per germline. V dropped 4 bases and J dropped 2 bases, with 22 bases sitting between them. This CDR3 has 18 amino acids. CDR3 nucleotide sequence: TGTGCCAGCAGCCCCCGACGGGCTAGCCCACTAACCACAGATACGCAGTATTTT. Its translation: CASSPRRASPLTTDTQYF.

The sample holds many counts of this clonotype. The chain links TRBV6-1 to TRBJ2-3; possibly TRBD1 or TRBD2 for D (5 bases each). Trimming left V 3 bases short and J 5 bases short, with 18 bases between. CDR3 length: 16 residues. Germline V gene data show CDR1 as MNHNS and CDR2 as SASEGT. The CDR3 sequence is CASSELSRWGRDTQYF. CDR3 DNA: TGTGCCAGCAGTGAGTTGAGTCGTTGGGGGAGAGATACGCAGTATTTT.

This clonotype was seen ten or more times. The rearrangement uses TRBV5-1 and TRBJ2-5; the D is unclear. Trimming left V 0 bases short and J 4 bases short, with 7 bases between. CDR3 length: 13 residues. Looked up from germline, CDR1 is SGHRS and CDR2 is YFSETQ. The CDR3 region is CASSLGPAETQYF. CDR3 DNA: TGCGCCAGCAGCTTGGGTCCGGCAGAGACCCAGTACTTC.

This clonotype was counted between two and nine times. The J gene is TRBJ1-3, the V gene TRBV7-2; 9 positions match TRBD1. Germline V gene data show CDR1 as SGHTA and CDR2 as FQGNSA. The CDR3 covers 17 residues. V lost 4 bases and J lost 4; bases outside the gene matches: 11. This CDR3 is CASSSRLGTGMGNTIYF. Here the CDR3 DNA reads TGTGCCAGCAGCTCCCGGCTCGGGACAGGGATGGGAAACACCATATATTTT.

This chain links TRBV7-2 with TRBJ2-7, with 9 bases fitting TRBD2. CDR3 length equals 14 residues. V trimming: 5 bases; J trimming: 7 bases; junction bases outside the gene matches: 9. Per germline, CDR1 SGHTA and CDR2 FQGNSA. The CDR3 DNA reads as TGTGCCAGCAGCGCCGCGGGGGGGCGAGGTGAGCAGTACTTC. Encoded protein: CASSAAGGRGEQYF.

The sample holds many counts of this clonotype. The chain recombines TRBV27 with TRBJ1-1, with a possible D match to TRBD1 (6 bases). The V gene's germline CDR1 is MNHEY and CDR2 SMNVEV (reference sequence). The CDR3 runs to 14 residues. V was cut by 4 bases and J by 8 bases, with 17 bases left in between. The CDR3 DNA is TGTGCCAGCAGTTCCTACGGACAGACCAGAGAAGCTTTCTTT. Translating gives CASSSYGQTREAFF.

This clonotype was detected many times. The chain is built from TRBV18 and TRBJ1-2; D is perhaps TRBD1 (5 bases). V lost 3 bases to trimming and J lost 2 bases, with 10 bases between them. Germline-derived CDR1 and CDR2 are KGHSH and LQKENI. The CDR3 consists of 14 residues. CDR3: CASSPLRENYGYTF. In DNA form, the CDR3 reads TGTGCCAGCTCACCGCTCAGGGAAAACTATGGCTACACCTTC.

The V call is TRBV19, the J call TRBJ1-1; D possibly corresponds to TRBD1 (6 bases). Germline V gives CDR1 LNHDA, CDR2 SQIVND (reference sequence). V lost 6 bases to trimming and J lost 4 bases, with 15 bases between them. The CDR3 consists of 14 residues. Written as DNA, the CDR3 is TGTGCCAGTAGCTGGGGGGGGGCGCGCACTGAAGCTTTCTTT. Residues: CASSWGGARTEAFF.

The chain joins TRBV19 to TRBJ2-1, with TRBD1 matching 8 bases. This CDR3 spans 17 amino acids. After removal of 2 bases from V and 6 bases from J, the junction contained 12 bases not matched to a gene. Germline assignment: CDR1 LNHDA and CDR2 SQIVND (reference sequence). This CDR3 reads CASSIFSFGTGSNEQFF. CDR3 bases: TGTGCCAGTAGTATATTTTCTTTCGGGACAGGCTCCAATGAGCAGTTCTTC.

In this sample, this clonotype turned up a few times. The chain carries TRBV7-9 and TRBJ2-1; tentatively, D is TRBD2 (5 bases). This CDR3 is 13 amino acids long. V lost 11 bases and J lost 1, with 12 bases in between. Per germline, CDR1 SEHNR and CDR2 FQNEAQ (reference sequence). The CDR3 region has the DNA TGTGCCGGCGGCGGGCGATCCTACAATGAGCAGTTCTTC. It yields the protein CAGGGRSYNEQFF.

This clonotype was detected many times. V usage is TRBV6-5 and J usage is TRBJ2-7, with a possible D match to TRBD1 (6 bases). CDR3 length equals 14 residues. In germline, CDR1 is MNHEY, CDR2 SVGAGI. The V gene lost 6 bases and the J gene lost 4 bases, with 16 bases spanning the gap. The CDR3 loop reads CASRQGFLGYEQYF. CDR3 nucleotides: TGTGCCAGCAGACAGGGTTTTTTGGGGTACGAGCAGTACTTC.

This clonotype was counted ten times or more. This chain joins TRBV20-1 and TRBJ2-1; 11 bases map to TRBD2. CDR3 length: 16 amino acids. With 2 bases clipped from V and 3 bases from J, the junction kept 6 bases outside the gene matches. Germline V lookup: CDR1 DFQATT, CDR2 SNEGSKA (reference sequence). CDR3 region: CSARPRTSGHYNEQFF. In DNA form, the CDR3 reads TGCAGTGCTAGACCTAGGACTAGCGGGCACTACAATGAGCAGTTCTTC.

The chain has TRBV29-1 and TRBJ2-5; 10 bases fit TRBD2. The germline CDR1 and CDR2 sequences are SQVTM and ANQGSEA. V was clipped by 6 bases and J by 5 bases; unmatched bases: 15. The CDR3 extends over 16 amino acids. The chain's CDR3 is CSVEGLAGAWGETQYF. DNA for the CDR3: TGCAGCGTGGAGGGCCTAGCGGGGGCCTGGGGGGAGACCCAGTACTTC.

This clonotype was picked up many times. The rearrangement joins TRBV15 to TRBJ2-4, with 7 nucleotides matching TRBD1. CDR3 length equals 16 residues. Per the germline V gene, CDR1 is LNHNV and CDR2 is YYDKDF (reference sequence). The J segment lost 5 bases and the V segment lost 1 base, leaving 8 bases of the junction unmatched. The CDR3 DNA is TGTGCCACCAGCAGAGTCCGGACAGGCTCCCAAAACATTCAGTACTTC. This gives the protein CATSRVRTGSQNIQYF.

In this sample, this clonotype turned up many times. The genes are TRBV7-9 and TRBJ2-5; 8 bases are a match to TRBD2. The CDR3 is made up of 17 amino acids. V shed 5 bases and J 1 base; nucleotides not matched to a gene: 12. Germline assignment: CDR1 SEHNR and CDR2 FQNEAQ (reference sequence). This CDR3 is CASSPGGLAGSQETQYF. The DNA of the CDR3 is TGTGCCAGCAGCCCAGGCGGCTTAGCGGGGAGCCAAGAGACCCAGTACTTC.